This TCR beta chain was sequenced for a study of CD8 T cells in ankylosing spondylitis. This clonotype was found a few times. Its antigen is unidentified. Study-level results: Made up of fewer than ten highly homologous variants, a TCR beta motif appeared characteristic of ankylosing spondylitis blood. According to the report, clones linked to the disease were significantly enriched in matched synovial fluid samples taken from ankylosing spondylitis patients. Certain motif variants had earlier appeared in reactive arthritis synovial fluid and blood.

MiXCR was run by TCRdb on the 5' RACE reads, yielding one entry per CDR3 protein. Altogether a few hundred thousand distinct CDR3 sequences are present, 20% to 25% being singletons, with the ten largest covering around 12%. The sequence came from a male donor with ankylosing spondylitis or in good health (not recorded which). Sequenced sample: blood, either unsorted or a sorted T cell fraction (not recorded which).

CDR3 amino acids: CSAGTYHGEAFF. The CDR3 DNA follows: TGCAGTGCTGGTACATACCACGGAGAAGCTTTCTTT. The chain has TRBV20-1 and TRBJ1-1; D not certain. Looked up from germline, CDR1 is DFQATT and CDR2 is SNEGSKA (reference sequence). V lost 5 bases, J lost 8 bases, and 15 bases lay in between. This CDR3 is 12 amino acids long.